A single sample is the source of the 14 T cell receptor beta chains below, sequenced in a study of T cells in Graves' hyperthyroidism and ophthalmopathy. RNA transcripts provided the source from which TCR beta CDR3 regions were amplified. The TCR CDR3 first-round RT-PCR relied on the HTBI primer set. From the multiplex PCR reads, TCRdb called clonotypes with MiXCR, one entry per CDR3 protein. The repertoire holds around 690,000 distinct CDR3 sequences, with 15% to 20% as singletons. Sequenced material: blood. These receptor sequences come from a man aged 50-60 years with Graves' hyperthyroidism.

In its sample, this clonotype was seen many times. The rearrangement joins TRBV3-1 to TRBJ2-5, with D perhaps TRBD1 or TRBD2 (5 bases each). This CDR3 contains 15 residues. V lost 0 bases to trimming and J lost 4 bases, with 12 bases between them. Germline CDR1 is LGHDT and CDR2 is YNNKEL (reference sequence). CDR3 protein: CASSQEGSQGETQYF. The CDR3 nucleotides are TGTGCCAGCAGCCAAGAAGGGAGCCAGGGAGAGACCCAGTACTTC.

This clonotype was counted many times. The genes are TRBV30 and TRBJ2-6; 7 nucleotides align to TRBD1. Germline V CDR1 and CDR2: GTSNPN, SVGIG (reference sequence). V gave up 8 bases and J gave up 0 bases; unmatched junction bases: 1. The CDR3 length is 13 residues. This chain's CDR3 is CAGDSSGANVLTF. CDR3 DNA: TGTGCCGGGGACAGCTCTGGGGCCAACGTCCTGACTTTC. Based on the CDR3 plus reference TRBV30 and TRBJ2-6, the full variable domain is SQTIHQWPATLVQPVGSPLSLECTVEGTSNPNLYWYRQAAGRGLQLLFYSVGIGQISSEVPQNLSASRPQDRQFILSSKKLLLSDSGFYLCAGDSSGANVLTFGAGSRLTVL.

This clonotype has just a few counts. This sequence joins TRBV28 and TRBJ2-7, with 8 bases that match TRBD2. CDR3 length: 14 residues. Germline CDR1 and CDR2: MDHEN and SYDVKM. The V gene end was trimmed by 3 bases and the J gene end by 7 bases; junction bases not matched to a gene: 8. The CDR3 loop reads CASSLPSGWEEQYF. The DNA of the CDR3 is TGTGCCAGCAGTTTGCCTAGCGGGTGGGAAGAGCAGTACTTC.

This clonotype was counted ten times or more. This chain connects TRBV20-1 to TRBJ2-1, with TRBD1 matching 8 bases. CDR3 length equals 14 residues. V lost 3 bases to trimming and J lost 3 bases; unmatched junction nucleotides: 4. Germline loops: CDR1 DFQATT, CDR2 SNEGSKA (reference sequence). The CDR3 DNA follows: TGCAGTGCTAGCCTCGGGACAGGCTACAATGAGCAGTTCTTC. Translating gives CSASLGTGYNEQFF.

This clonotype was detected many times. The chain is built from TRBV20-1 and TRBJ2-7; 8 nucleotides line up with TRBD1. The germline CDR1 and CDR2 sequences are DFQATT and SNEGSKA (reference sequence). This CDR3 contains 15 residues. The J segment lost 3 bases and the V segment lost 0 bases, leaving 7 bases of the junction unmatched. CDR3 nucleotides: TGCAGTGCTAGAGACAGGGGGCGACCCTTCTACGAGCAGTACTTC. It translates to CSARDRGRPFYEQYF.

This clonotype occurred many times. The J gene is TRBJ2-7, the V gene TRBV6-2 or TRBV6-3, with 9 bases aligning to TRBD2. The germline gives CDR1 MNHEY, CDR2 SVGEGT. The V and J ends lost 6 bases and 2 bases, in that order; junction bases with no gene match: 2. This CDR3 has 13 amino acids. The DNA for the CDR3 is TGTGCCAGCAGACAGCGGGAGGCCTACGAGCAGTACTTC. It is translated as CASRQREAYEQYF.

This clonotype was counted many times. V usage is TRBV24-1 and J usage is TRBJ1-2; the D gene is possibly TRBD1 (6 bases). CDR1 and CDR2 from the germline V gene are KGHDR and SFDVKD. Trimming shortened V by 4 bases and J by 4 bases, and 9 bases separated the two germline ends. The CDR3 length is 13 residues. CDR3 bases: TGTGCCACCAGTGAACCGGACAGCTATGGCTACACCTTC. It yields the protein CATSEPDSYGYTF.

A few counts support this clonotype. This rearrangement joins TRBV5-1 to TRBJ2-7, with 7 bases identical to TRBD1. CDR1 is SGHRS, CDR2 YFSETQ, per germline. The ends lost 9 bases at V and 4 bases at J; junction bases unmatched: 16. This CDR3 spans 15 amino acids. CDR3 DNA: TGCGCCACCACTCTCGGCACAGGGGCGTTGTACGAGCAGTACTTC. It translates to CATTLGTGALYEQYF.

The sample holds a few counts of this clonotype. The gene calls are TRBV27 and TRBJ2-7, with D maybe TRBD1 (6 bases). The CDR3 has 14 amino acids. Germline V gene sequence: CDR1 MNHEY, CDR2 SMNVEV (reference sequence). Trimming left V 5 bases short and J 5 bases short, with 16 bases between. In DNA, the CDR3 is TGTGCCAGCAGTCCCTACAGGGTGTTGGACGAGCAGTACTTC. Amino acid sequence: CASSPYRVLDEQYF.

This clonotype came up many times. The chain couples TRBV11-2 to TRBJ2-1; 10 bases are a match to TRBD2. J gave up 2 bases and V 7 bases, and 5 bases lay outside the gene matches. The CDR3 consists of 15 residues. CDR1 SGHAT and CDR2 FQNNGV come from the germline V gene. CDR3 sequence: CASTIGLAAYNEQFF. For the CDR3, the DNA is TGTGCCAGCACCATCGGACTAGCGGCCTACAATGAGCAGTTCTTC.

This clonotype was counted at least ten times. This chain joins TRBV2 and TRBJ2-3; maybe TRBD2 (6 bases). The CDR3 is 13 amino acids. Germline CDR1 is SNHLY and CDR2 is FYNNEI. V lost 11 bases and J lost 8, with 20 bases in between. The CDR3 nucleotides are TGTGCCGGTGCGGGTCGGGAGATGAGTACGCAGTATTTT. It specifies CAGAGREMSTQYF.

The table lists this clonotype with a few counts. This chain joins TRBV6-2 or TRBV6-3 and TRBJ2-7, with 7 bases matching TRBD2. This CDR3 comprises 16 residues. Trimming removed 0 bases from V and 6 bases from J; junction bases left unmatched: 11. Germline V gene data show CDR1 as MNHEY and CDR2 as SVGEGT. The CDR3 loop is CASSYSGGGGSSEQYF. The CDR3 DNA is TGTGCCAGCAGTTACTCGGGAGGTGGCGGGAGTTCCGAGCAGTACTTC.

Worth noting for this clonotype: This clone may be a read error of a much larger clone one base away. This chain connects TRBV7-9 to TRBJ1-5; D not resolved. V was cut by 5 bases and J by 6 bases, with 14 bases left in between. CDR3 length equals 14 residues. CDR1 is SEHNR, CDR2 FQNEAQ, per germline (reference sequence). The CDR3 here is CASSTTNECQPQHF. The CDR3 nucleotides are TGTGCCAGCAGCACCACGAACGAGTGTCAGCCCCAGCATTTT.

V and J are TRBV4-3 and TRBJ1-5; no reliable D call. Germline lookup yields CDR1 LGHNA and CDR2 YSLEER. The CDR3 is 15 amino acids. Trimming removed 2 bases from V and 4 bases from J, with 12 bases in between. The DNA for the CDR3 is TGCGCCAGCAGCCAAAATGAGGGTGGGAATCAGCCCCAGCATTTT. It translates to CASSQNEGGNQPQHF.